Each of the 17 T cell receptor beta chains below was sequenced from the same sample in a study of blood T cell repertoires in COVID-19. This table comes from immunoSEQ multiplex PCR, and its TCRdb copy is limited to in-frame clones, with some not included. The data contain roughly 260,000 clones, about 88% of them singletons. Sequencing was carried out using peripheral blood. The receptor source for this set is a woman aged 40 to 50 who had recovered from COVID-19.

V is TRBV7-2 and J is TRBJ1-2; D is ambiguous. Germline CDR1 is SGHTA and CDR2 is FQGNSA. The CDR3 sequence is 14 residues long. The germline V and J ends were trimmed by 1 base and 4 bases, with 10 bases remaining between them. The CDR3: CASSLDPGPYGYTF. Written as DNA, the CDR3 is TGTGCCAGCAGCTTAGATCCAGGCCCCTATGGCTACACCTTC. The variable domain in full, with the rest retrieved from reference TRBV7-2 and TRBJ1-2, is GAGVSQSPSNKVTEKGKDVELRCDPISGHTALYWYRQSLGQGLEFLIYFQGNSAPDKSGLPSDRFSAERTGGSVSTLTIQRTQQEDSAVYLCASSLDPGPYGYTFGSGTRLTVV.

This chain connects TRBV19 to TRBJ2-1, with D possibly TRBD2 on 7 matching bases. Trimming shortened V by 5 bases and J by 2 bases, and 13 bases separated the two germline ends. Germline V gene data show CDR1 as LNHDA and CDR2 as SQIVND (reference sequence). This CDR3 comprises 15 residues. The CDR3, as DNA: TGTGCCAGTAGTTTGAGGGGGGGGGCCTACAATGAGCAGTTCTTC. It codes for CASSLRGGAYNEQFF.

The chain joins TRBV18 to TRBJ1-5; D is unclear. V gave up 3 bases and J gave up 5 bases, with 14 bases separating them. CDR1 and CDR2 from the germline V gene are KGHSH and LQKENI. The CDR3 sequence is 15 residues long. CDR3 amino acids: CASSPIDSLDQPQHF. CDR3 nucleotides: TGTGCCAGCTCACCGATAGACTCCCTTGATCAGCCCCAGCATTTT.

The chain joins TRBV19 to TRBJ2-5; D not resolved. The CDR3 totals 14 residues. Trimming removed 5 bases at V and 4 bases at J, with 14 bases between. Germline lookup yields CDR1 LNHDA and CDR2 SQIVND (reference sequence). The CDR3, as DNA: TGTGCCAGTAGTCCGATCAGTGCTCGAGAGACCCAGTACTTC. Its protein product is CASSPISARETQYF.

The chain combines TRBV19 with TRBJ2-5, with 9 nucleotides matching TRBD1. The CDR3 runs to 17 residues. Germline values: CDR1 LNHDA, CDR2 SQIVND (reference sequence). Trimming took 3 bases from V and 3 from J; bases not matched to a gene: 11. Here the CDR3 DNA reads TGTGCCAGTAGTATCAAGAGTCTGGGGGACAGGGAAGAGACCCAGTACTTC. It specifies CASSIKSLGDREETQYF.

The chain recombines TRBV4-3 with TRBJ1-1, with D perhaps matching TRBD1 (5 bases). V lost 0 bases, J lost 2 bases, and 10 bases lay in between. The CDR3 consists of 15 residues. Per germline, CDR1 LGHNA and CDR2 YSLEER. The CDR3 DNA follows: TGCGCCAGCAGCCAAGATCGGGGACTTAACACTGAAGCTTTCTTT. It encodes CASSQDRGLNTEAFF.

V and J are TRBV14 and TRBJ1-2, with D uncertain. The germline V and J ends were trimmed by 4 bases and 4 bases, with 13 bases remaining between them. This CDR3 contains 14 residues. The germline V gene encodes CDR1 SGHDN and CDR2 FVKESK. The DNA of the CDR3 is TGTGCCAGCAGCCCCACGCGTGCCTCCTATGGCTACACCTTC. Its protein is CASSPTRASYGYTF. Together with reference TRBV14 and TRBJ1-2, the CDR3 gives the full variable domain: EAGVTQFPSHSVIEKGQTVTLRCDPISGHDNLYWYRRVMGKEIKFLLHFVKESKQDESGMPNNRFLAERTGGTYSTLKVQPAELEDSGVYFCASSPTRASYGYTFGSGTRLTVV.

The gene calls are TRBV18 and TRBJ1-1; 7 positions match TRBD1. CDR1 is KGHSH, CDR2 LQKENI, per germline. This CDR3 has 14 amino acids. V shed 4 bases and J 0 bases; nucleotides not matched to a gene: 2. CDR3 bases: TGTGCCAGCTCACTCGGGACAGTGAACACTGAAGCTTTCTTT. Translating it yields CASSLGTVNTEAFF.

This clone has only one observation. CDR3: CSSVNIYSGEGGGGYTF. The DNA of the CDR3 is TGCAGTTCCGTAAACATCTACTCTGGAGAGGGAGGCGGTGGCTACACCTTC. The J gene is TRBJ1-2, the V gene TRBV29-1; D gene unclear. The CDR3 loop spans 17 amino acids. The germline V gene encodes CDR1 SQVTM and CDR2 ANQGSEA.

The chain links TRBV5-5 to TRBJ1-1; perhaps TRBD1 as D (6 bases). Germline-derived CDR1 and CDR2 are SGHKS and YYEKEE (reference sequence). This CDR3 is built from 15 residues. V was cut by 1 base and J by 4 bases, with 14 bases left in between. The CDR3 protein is CASSLTTGWGTEAFF. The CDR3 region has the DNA TGTGCCAGCAGCTTGACGACAGGCTGGGGCACTGAAGCTTTCTTT.

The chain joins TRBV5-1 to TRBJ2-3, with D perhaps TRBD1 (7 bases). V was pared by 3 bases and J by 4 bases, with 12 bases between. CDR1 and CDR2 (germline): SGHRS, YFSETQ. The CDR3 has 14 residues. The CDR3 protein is CASSWGDRADTQYF. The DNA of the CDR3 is TGCGCCAGCAGCTGGGGGGACAGAGCAGATACGCAGTATTTT.

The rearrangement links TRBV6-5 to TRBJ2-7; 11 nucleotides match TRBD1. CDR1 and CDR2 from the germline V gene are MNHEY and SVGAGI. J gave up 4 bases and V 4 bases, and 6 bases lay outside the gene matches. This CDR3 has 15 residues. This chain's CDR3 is CASSSRDRGKYEQYF. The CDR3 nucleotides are TGTGCCAGCAGTTCCAGGGACAGGGGGAAATACGAGCAGTACTTC.

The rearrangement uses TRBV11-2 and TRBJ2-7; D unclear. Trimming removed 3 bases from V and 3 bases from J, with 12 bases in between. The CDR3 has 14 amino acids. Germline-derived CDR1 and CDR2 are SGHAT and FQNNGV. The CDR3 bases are TGTGCCAGCAGCTTGGAACGCGACATCTACGAGCAGTACTTC. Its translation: CASSLERDIYEQYF.

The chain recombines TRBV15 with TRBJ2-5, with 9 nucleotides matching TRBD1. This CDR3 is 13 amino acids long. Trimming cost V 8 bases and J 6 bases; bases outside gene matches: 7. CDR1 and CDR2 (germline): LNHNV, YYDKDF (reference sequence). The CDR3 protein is CATGRDRVKTQYF. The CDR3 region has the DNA TGTGCCACCGGCCGGGACAGGGTAAAGACCCAGTACTTC.

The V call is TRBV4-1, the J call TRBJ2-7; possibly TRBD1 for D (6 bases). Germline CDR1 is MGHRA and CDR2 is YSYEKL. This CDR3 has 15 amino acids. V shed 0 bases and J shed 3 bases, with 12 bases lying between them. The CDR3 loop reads CASSQDLTGLYEQYF. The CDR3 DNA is TGCGCCAGCAGCCAAGATCTGACAGGTCTCTACGAGCAGTACTTC.

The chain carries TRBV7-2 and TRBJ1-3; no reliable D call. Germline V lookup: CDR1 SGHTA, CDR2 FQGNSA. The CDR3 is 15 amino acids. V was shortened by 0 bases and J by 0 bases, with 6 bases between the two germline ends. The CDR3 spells CASSLAGSSGNTIYF. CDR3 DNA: TGTGCCAGCAGCTTAGCCGGGAGCTCTGGAAACACCATATATTTT. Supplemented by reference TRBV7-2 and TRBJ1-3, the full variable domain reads GAGVSQSPSNKVTEKGKDVELRCDPISGHTALYWYRQSLGQGLEFLIYFQGNSAPDKSGLPSDRFSAERTGGSVSTLTIQRTQQEDSAVYLCASSLAGSSGNTIYFGEGSWLTVV.

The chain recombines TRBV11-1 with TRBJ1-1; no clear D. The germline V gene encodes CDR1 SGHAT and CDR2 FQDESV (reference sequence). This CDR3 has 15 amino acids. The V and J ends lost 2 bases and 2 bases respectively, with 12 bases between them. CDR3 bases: TGTGCCAGCAGCTTATGGGCAGCCACCAACACTGAAGCTTTCTTT. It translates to CASSLWAATNTEAFF. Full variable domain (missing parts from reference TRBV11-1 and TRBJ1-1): EAEVAQSPRYKITEKSQAVAFWCDPISGHATLYWYRQILGQGPELLVQFQDESVVDDSQLPKDRFSAERLKGVDSTLKIQPAELGDSAMYLCASSLWAATNTEAFFGQGTRLTVV.